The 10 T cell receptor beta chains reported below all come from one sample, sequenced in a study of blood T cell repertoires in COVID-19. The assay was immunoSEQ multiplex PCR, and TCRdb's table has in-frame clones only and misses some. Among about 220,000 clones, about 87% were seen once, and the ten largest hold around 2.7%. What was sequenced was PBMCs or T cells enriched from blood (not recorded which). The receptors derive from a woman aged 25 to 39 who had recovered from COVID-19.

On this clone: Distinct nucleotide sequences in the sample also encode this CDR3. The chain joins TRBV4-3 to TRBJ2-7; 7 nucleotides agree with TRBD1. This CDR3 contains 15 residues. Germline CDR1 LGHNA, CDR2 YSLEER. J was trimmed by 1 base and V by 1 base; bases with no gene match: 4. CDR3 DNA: TGCGCCAGCAGCCAAGGGAGACAGGGATCCTACGAGCAGTACTTC. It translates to CASSQGRQGSYEQYF.

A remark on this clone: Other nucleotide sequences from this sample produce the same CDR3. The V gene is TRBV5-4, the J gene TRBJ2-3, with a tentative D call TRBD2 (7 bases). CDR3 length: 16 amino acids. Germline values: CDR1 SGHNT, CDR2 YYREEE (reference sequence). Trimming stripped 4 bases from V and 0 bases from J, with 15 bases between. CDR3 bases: TGTGCCAGCAGCCCCCAGGGGCGGGGGAGCACAGATACGCAGTATTTT. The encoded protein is CASSPQGRGSTDTQYF.

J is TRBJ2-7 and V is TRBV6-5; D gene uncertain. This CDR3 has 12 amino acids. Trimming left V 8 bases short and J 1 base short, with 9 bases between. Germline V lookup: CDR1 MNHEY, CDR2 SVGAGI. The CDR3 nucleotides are TGTGCCAGCGGTTCGACATCCTACGAGCAGTACTTC. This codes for CASGSTSYEQYF.

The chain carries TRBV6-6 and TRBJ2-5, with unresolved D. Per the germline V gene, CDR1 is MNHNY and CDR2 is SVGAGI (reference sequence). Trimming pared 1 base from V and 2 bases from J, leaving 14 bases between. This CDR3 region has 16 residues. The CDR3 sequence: CASSYYAPSTQETQYF. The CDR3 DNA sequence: TGTGCCAGCAGTTACTACGCCCCGTCTACGCAAGAGACCCAGTACTTC.

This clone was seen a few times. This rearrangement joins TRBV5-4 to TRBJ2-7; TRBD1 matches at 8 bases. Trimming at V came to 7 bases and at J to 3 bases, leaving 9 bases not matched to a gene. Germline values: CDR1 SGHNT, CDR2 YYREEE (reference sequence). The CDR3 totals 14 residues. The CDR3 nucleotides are TGTGCCAGCGCCTCCGGGACAGGATTCTACGAGCAGTACTTC. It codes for CASASGTGFYEQYF. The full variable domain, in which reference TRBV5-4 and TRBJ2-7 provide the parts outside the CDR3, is ETGVTQSPTHLIKTRGQQVTLRCSSQSGHNTVSWYQQALGQGPQFIFQYYREEENGRGNFPPRFSGLQFPNYSSELNVNALELDDSALYLCASASGTGFYEQYFGPGTRLTVT.

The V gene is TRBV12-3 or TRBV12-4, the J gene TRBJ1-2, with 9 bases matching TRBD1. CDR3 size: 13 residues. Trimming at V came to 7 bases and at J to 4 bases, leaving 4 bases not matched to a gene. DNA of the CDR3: TGTGCCAGCAACCCGGGACAGGGCTATGGCTACACCTTC. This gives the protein CASNPGQGYGYTF.

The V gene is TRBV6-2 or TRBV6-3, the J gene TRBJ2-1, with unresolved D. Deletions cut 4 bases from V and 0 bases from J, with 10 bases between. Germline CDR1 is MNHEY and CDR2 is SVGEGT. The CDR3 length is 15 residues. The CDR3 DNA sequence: TGTGCCAGCAGTTTTTTGGCATTCTCCTACAATGAGCAGTTCTTC. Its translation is CASSFLAFSYNEQFF.

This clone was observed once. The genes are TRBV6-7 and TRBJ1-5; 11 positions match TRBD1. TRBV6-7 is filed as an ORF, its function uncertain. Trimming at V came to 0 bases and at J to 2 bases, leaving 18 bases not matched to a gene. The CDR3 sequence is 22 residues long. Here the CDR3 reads CASSYSRCFQGQGEDGNQPQHF. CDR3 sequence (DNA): TGTGCCAGCAGTTACTCGCGATGTTTCCAGGGACAGGGGGAAGATGGCAATCAGCCCCAGCATTTT.

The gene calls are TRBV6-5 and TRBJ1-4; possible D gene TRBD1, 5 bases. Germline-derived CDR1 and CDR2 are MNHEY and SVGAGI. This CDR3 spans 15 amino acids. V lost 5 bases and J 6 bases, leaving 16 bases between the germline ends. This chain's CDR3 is CASSPGSVGDEKLFF. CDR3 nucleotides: TGTGCCAGCAGTCCAGGGTCAGTTGGGGATGAAAAACTGTTTTTT.

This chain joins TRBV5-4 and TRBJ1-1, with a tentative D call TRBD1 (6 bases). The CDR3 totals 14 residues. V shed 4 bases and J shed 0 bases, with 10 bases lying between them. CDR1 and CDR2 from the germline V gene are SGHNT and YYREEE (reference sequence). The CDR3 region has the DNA TGTGCCAGCAGCGGTAGGGGGATGAACACTGAAGCTTTCTTT. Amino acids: CASSGRGMNTEAFF.